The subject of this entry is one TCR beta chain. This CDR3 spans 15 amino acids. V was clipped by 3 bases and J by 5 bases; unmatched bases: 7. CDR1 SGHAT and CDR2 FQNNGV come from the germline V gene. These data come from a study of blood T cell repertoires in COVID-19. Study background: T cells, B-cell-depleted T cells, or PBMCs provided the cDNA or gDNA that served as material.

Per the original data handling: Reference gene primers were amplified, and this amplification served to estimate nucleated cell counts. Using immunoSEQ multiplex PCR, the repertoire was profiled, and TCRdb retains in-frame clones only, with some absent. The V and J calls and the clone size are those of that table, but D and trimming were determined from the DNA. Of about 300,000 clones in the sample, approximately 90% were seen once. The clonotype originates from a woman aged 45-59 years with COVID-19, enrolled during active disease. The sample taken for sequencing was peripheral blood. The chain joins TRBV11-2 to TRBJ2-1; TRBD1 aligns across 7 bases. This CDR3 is CASSFFWQGDNEQFF. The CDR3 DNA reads TGTGCCAGCAGCTTTTTTTGGCAGGGGGACAATGAGCAGTTCTTC.